These 15 T cell receptor beta chains share one sample of origin, sequenced in a study of blood T cell repertoires in COVID-19. Data came from immunoSEQ multiplex PCR; TCRdb stores just in-frame clones and leaves some out. The sample shows 350,000 to 450,000 clones, around 87% of them seen only once. Material for sequencing was PBMCs or T cells enriched from blood (not recorded which). Source of these receptors: a man between 40 and 49 years old in a cohort exposed to, infected with or recovered from COVID-19 (not recorded which).

The chain has TRBV28 and TRBJ1-2; D not certain. The CDR3 has 17 residues. Trimming took 5 bases from V and 0 from J, leaving 19 bases between them. Germline CDR1 MDHEN, CDR2 SYDVKM. In DNA form, the CDR3 reads TGTGCCAGCAGTCCGACGTCCAGACTTCGTGCTAACTATGGCTACACCTTC. It yields the protein CASSPTSRLRANYGYTF.

The V gene is TRBV19, the J gene TRBJ2-1; D gene ambiguous. CDR1 is LNHDA and CDR2 is SQIVND in the germline V gene (reference sequence). The CDR3 is made up of 11 amino acids. V was shortened by 3 bases and J by 5 bases, with 2 bases between the two germline ends. CDR3 loop: CASSINNEQFF. CDR3 nucleotide sequence: TGTGCCAGTAGTATTAACAATGAGCAGTTCTTC.

V gene TRBV18 combines with J gene TRBJ2-1, with 9 bases aligning to TRBD1. Germline V gene data show CDR1 as KGHSH and CDR2 as LQKENI. V shed 6 bases, J shed 2 bases, and the junction held 8 bases outside the gene matches. CDR3 length: 16 amino acids. CDR3: CASSYVRDRAYNEQFF. CDR3 in DNA: TGTGCCAGCTCGTACGTCCGGGACAGGGCCTACAATGAGCAGTTCTTC.

This rearrangement joins TRBV19 to TRBJ1-5; 9 nucleotides match TRBD1. The J segment lost 0 bases and the V segment lost 7 bases, leaving 4 bases of the junction unmatched. CDR1 LNHDA and CDR2 SQIVND come from the germline V gene (reference sequence). There are 15 residues in the CDR3. As DNA, the CDR3 is TGTGCCAGTAAAGACAGGGGGTATAGCAATCAGCCCCAGCATTTT. It yields the protein CASKDRGYSNQPQHF.

This clone appeared once. The J gene is TRBJ2-2, the V gene TRBV28; D is ambiguous. Germline CDR1 MDHEN, CDR2 SYDVKM. V lost 5 bases to trimming and J lost 6 bases, with 16 bases between them. The CDR3 consists of 15 residues. CDR3 in amino acids: CASSTPAESAGELFF. The CDR3 DNA reads TGTGCCAGCAGTACCCCCGCGGAGTCGGCCGGGGAGCTGTTTTTT.

The V call is TRBV7-2, the J call TRBJ2-3; 7 nucleotides match TRBD2. Looked up from germline, CDR1 is SGHTA and CDR2 is FQGNSA. The CDR3 runs to 16 residues. V lost 4 bases to trimming and J lost 0 bases; unmatched junction nucleotides: 7. The CDR3 DNA is TGTGCCAGCAGCTCAGTAGCGGGTACTAGCACAGATACGCAGTATTTT. This sequence encodes CASSSVAGTSTDTQYF. The variable domain in full, completed from reference TRBV7-2 and TRBJ2-3, reads GAGVSQSPSNKVTEKGKDVELRCDPISGHTALYWYRQSLGQGLEFLIYFQGNSAPDKSGLPSDRFSAERTGGSVSTLTIQRTQQEDSAVYLCASSSVAGTSTDTQYFGPGTRLTVL.

The chain joins TRBV3-1 (or the pseudogene TRBV3-2) to TRBJ2-7, with 10 nucleotides matching TRBD2. Germline loops: CDR1 LGHDT, CDR2 YNNKEL (reference sequence). The length of the CDR3 is 16 residues. V lost 4 bases and J lost 5; bases outside the gene matches: 11. The CDR3 region has the DNA TGTGCCAGCAGCCGAATAGAGCGGGAGGGCCTTCACGAGCAGTACTTC. Translated: CASSRIEREGLHEQYF.

The chain uses TRBV19 and TRBJ2-1; 8 nucleotides line up with TRBD1. Germline lookup yields CDR1 LNHDA and CDR2 SQIVND (reference sequence). Trimming removed 10 bases from V and 2 bases from J; junction bases left unmatched: 7. The CDR3 has 14 residues. The CDR3 bases are TGTGCCACCGATCCGGGACAGGCCTACAATGAGCAGTTCTTC. Protein sequence: CATDPGQAYNEQFF.

The chain links TRBV27 to TRBJ1-6; TRBD1 is a possible D gene (5 bases). V was cut by 4 bases and J by 14 bases, with 18 bases left in between. CDR1 is MNHEY, CDR2 SMNVEV, per germline (reference sequence). This CDR3 comprises 14 residues. For the CDR3, the DNA is TGTGCCAGCAGTTCCCCGGGACGGGGGAGGGCCCTCCACTTT. This encodes CASSSPGRGRALHF.

V is TRBV15 and J is TRBJ1-3; 7 positions agree with TRBD1. Trimming cost V 0 bases and J 4 bases; bases outside gene matches: 6. Germline values: CDR1 LNHNV, CDR2 YYDKDF (reference sequence). The CDR3 is 16 residues long. CDR3 DNA sequence: TGTGCCACCAGCAGAGAGGTACAGGGGATCGGAAACACCATATATTTT. Amino acid sequence: CATSREVQGIGNTIYF.

CDR3 nucleotide sequence: TGTGCCAGCAGCCACCGGGGAGTCCAGGCTTACGAGCAGTACTTC. Translated, it gives CASSHRGVQAYEQYF. The chain employs TRBV7-2 and TRBJ2-7; tentatively, D is TRBD2 (5 bases). Germline V gene sequence: CDR1 SGHTA, CDR2 FQGNSA. The CDR3 extends over 15 amino acids. Trimming pared 5 bases from V and 4 bases from J, leaving 18 bases between. Based on the CDR3 plus reference TRBV7-2 and TRBJ2-7, the full variable domain is GAGVSQSPSNKVTEKGKDVELRCDPISGHTALYWYRQSLGQGLEFLIYFQGNSAPDKSGLPSDRFSAERTGGSVSTLTIQRTQQEDSAVYLCASSHRGVQAYEQYFGPGTRLTVT.

V is TRBV30 and J is TRBJ1-3, with 9 nucleotides matching TRBD1. The germline V gene has CDR1 GTSNPN and CDR2 SVGIG (reference sequence). This CDR3 has 14 amino acids. With V trimmed by 2 bases and J by 4 bases, 3 bases remained unmatched. Here the CDR3 reads CAWSPGQGGNTIYF. Written as DNA, the CDR3 is TGTGCCTGGAGTCCCGGACAGGGGGGAAACACCATATATTTT.

This clone was recorded only once. The rearrangement uses TRBV25-1 and TRBJ1-1, with a weak D call TRBD1 (5 bases). Germline lookup yields CDR1 MGHDK and CDR2 SYGVNS. The germline V and J ends were trimmed by 8 bases and 4 bases, with 20 bases remaining between them. The CDR3 sequence is 15 residues long. The CDR3 loop reads CASHYQGNSGTEAFF. The CDR3 coding sequence is TGTGCCAGCCATTATCAGGGTAATAGCGGCACTGAAGCTTTCTTT.

The chain has TRBV30 and TRBJ2-1; a possible D gene is TRBD2 (6 bases). The V end was cut by 3 bases, the J end by 7 bases, with 19 bases between. The CDR3 is 15 residues long. CDR1 is GTSNPN, CDR2 SVGIG, per germline (reference sequence). In nucleotides, the CDR3 is TGTGCCTGGAGGGATTCGGGACTGGGGCAGAATGAGCAGTTCTTC. It translates to CAWRDSGLGQNEQFF.

The genes are TRBV4-1 and TRBJ1-2; 7 bases align to TRBD1. V was clipped by 4 bases and J by 3 bases; unmatched bases: 2. Germline V lookup: CDR1 MGHRA, CDR2 YSYEKL. CDR3 length equals 13 residues. DNA of the CDR3: TGCGCCAGCAGCCCTACAGGGGACTATGGCTACACCTTC. Residues: CASSPTGDYGYTF.